What follows describes a single T cell receptor (beta chain). No antigen is known for it. One end of the junction varies from germline; a read error may be responsible. The sample is drawn from a study of cytomegalovirus exposure and HLA in healthy donors. Vbeta (60) and Jbeta (13) primers were used in the PCR. Sequenced by immunoSEQ multiplex PCR; TCRdb stores in-frame clones only, minus some. The sample includes about 130,000 clones, 60% to 80% of them seen just once. This CDR3 has 13 residues. CDR1 SSHAT and CDR2 FNYEAQ come from the germline V gene (reference sequence). The donors (healthy individuals) were bone marrow donors. Whole-study results and caveats: The investigators catalogued 150 to 200 TCR beta chains as cytomegalovirus-associated. Previously analyzed data showed that most TCR beta V segments were productive at a frequency of about 90% or about 30%. It was taken for granted in presence/absence analyses that sequencing depth across donors was roughly uniform.

The V gene is TRBV7-7, the J gene TRBJ1-1; D is undetermined. The sequenced sample was PBMCs. This TCR derives from a man aged 25-45 years in good health and CMV-seronegative. CDR3 amino acids: CASSLERNTEAFF. The CDR3 nucleotides read TGTGCTAGCAGCTTAGAGAGGAACACTGAAGCTTTCTTT.